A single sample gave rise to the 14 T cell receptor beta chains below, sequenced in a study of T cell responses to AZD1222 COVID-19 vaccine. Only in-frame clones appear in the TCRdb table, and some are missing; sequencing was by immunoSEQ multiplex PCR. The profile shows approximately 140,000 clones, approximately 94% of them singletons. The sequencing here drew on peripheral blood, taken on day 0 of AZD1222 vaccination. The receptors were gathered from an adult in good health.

The CDR3 nucleotides read TGTGCCAGCAGCTTGCCGCACTTACAGTACCAAGAGACCCAGTACTTC. Encoded protein: CASSLPHLQYQETQYF. The V call is TRBV7-2, the J call TRBJ2-5; D is uncertain. Per germline, CDR1 SGHTA and CDR2 FQGNSA. Trimming left V 3 bases short and J 0 bases short, with 14 bases between. The CDR3 spans 16 residues.

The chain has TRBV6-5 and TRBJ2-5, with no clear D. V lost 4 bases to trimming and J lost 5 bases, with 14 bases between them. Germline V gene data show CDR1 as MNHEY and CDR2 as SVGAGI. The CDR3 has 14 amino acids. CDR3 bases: TGTGCCAGCAGTTCGACACTCACCTTCGAGACCCAGTACTTC. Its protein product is CASSSTLTFETQYF.

The DNA of the CDR3 is TGCGCCAGCAGCTGGCTGCAGAGGACAGGGGGCGGGACTGAAGCTTTCTTT. It codes for CASSWLQRTGGGTEAFF. The chain links TRBV4-1 to TRBJ1-1; TRBD1 matches 11 bases. V lost 5 bases, J lost 5 bases, and 13 bases stayed unmatched. Looked up from germline, CDR1 is MGHRA and CDR2 is YSYEKL. This CDR3 contains 17 residues.

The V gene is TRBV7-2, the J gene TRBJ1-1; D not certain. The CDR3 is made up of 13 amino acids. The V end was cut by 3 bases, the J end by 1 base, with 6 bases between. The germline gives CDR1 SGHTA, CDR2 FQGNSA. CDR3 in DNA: TGTGCCAGCAGCTTGATCTGGAACACTGAAGCTTTCTTT. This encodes CASSLIWNTEAFF.

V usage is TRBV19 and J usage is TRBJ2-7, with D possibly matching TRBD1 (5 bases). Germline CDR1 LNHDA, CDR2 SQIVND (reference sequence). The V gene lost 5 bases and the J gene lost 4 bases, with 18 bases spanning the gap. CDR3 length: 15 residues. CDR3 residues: CASSLLATVSYEQYV. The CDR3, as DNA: TGTGCCAGTAGTCTCCTGGCGACAGTATCTTACGAGCAGTACGTC.

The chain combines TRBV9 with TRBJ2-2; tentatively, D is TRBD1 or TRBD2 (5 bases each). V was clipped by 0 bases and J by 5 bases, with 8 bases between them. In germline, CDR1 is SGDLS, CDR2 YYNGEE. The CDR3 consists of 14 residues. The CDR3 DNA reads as TGTGCCAGCAGCGTAGGAGGGGATACCGGGGAGCTGTTTTTT. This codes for CASSVGGDTGELFF.

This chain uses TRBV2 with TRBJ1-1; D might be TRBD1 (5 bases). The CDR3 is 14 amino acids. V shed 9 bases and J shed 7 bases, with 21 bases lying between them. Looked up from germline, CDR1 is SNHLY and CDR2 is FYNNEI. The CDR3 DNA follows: TGTGCCAGACTAGGACAACCTGGTGAAATTGAAGCTTTCTTT. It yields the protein CARLGQPGEIEAFF. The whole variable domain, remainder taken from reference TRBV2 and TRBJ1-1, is EPEVTQTPSHQVTQMGQEVILRCVPISNHLYFYWYRQILGQKVEFLVSFYNNEISEKSEIFDDQFSVERPDGSNFTLKIRSTKLEDSAMYFCARLGQPGEIEAFFGQGTRLTVV.

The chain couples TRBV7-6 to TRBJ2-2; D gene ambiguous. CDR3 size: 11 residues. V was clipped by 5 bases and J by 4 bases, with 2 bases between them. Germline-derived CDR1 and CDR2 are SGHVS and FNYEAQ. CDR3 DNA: TGTGCCAGCAGCGGCACCGGGGAGCTGTTTTTT. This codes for CASSGTGELFF.

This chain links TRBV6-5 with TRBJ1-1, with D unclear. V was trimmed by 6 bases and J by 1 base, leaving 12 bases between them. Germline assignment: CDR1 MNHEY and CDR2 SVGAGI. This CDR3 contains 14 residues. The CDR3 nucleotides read TGTGCCAGCAGCCTCTTGGAGGAGAACACTGAAGCTTTCTTT. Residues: CASSLLEENTEAFF.

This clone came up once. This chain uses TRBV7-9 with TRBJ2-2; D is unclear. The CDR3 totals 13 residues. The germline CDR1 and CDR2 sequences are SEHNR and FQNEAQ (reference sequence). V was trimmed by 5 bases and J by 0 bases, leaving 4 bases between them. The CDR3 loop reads CASSPTNTGELFF. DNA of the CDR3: TGTGCCAGCAGCCCTACGAACACCGGGGAGCTGTTTTTT. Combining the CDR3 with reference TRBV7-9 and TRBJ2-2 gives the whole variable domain DTGVSQNPRHKITKRGQNVTFRCDPISEHNRLYWYRQTLGQGPEFLTYFQNEAQLEKSRLLSDRFSAERPKGSFSTLEIQRTEQGDSAMYLCASSPTNTGELFFGEGSRLTVL.

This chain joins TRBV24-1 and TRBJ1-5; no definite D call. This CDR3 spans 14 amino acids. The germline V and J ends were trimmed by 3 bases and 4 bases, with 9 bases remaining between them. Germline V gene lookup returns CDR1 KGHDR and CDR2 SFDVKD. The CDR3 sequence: CATSDRTDNQPQHF. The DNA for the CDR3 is TGTGCCACCAGTGATAGAACAGATAATCAGCCCCAGCATTTT.

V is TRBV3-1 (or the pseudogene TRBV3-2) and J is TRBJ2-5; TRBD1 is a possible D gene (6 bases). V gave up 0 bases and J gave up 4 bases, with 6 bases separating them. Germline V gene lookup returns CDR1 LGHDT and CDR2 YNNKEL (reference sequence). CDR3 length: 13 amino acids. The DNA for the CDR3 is TGTGCCAGCAGCCAAGAGGACAGAGAGACCCAGTACTTC. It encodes CASSQEDRETQYF.

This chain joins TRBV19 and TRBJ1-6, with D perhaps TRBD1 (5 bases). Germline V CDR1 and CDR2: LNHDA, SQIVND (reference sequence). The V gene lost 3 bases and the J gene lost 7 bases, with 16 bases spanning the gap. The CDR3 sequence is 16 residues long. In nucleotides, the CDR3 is TGTGCCAGTAGTATTTCCCCTCAGGGTCGGAATTCACCCCTCCACTTT. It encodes CASSISPQGRNSPLHF.

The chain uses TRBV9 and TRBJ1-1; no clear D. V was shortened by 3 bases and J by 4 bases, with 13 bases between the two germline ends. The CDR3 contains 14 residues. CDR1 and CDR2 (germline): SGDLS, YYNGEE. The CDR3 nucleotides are TGTGCCAGCAGCGGCGGTGTGGCGCGCACTGAAGCTTTCTTT. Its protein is CASSGGVARTEAFF.